These 31 T cell receptor beta chains were all obtained from the same sample, sequenced in a study of shared clonotypes between healthy human individuals (TCRdb year 2020). Library creation used the immunoSEQ multiplex PCR assay. Not all clones reach the TCRdb copy of this immuneACCESS table, which keeps in-frame sequences only. Checked studies attribute under half of the gap to unresolved V genes and leave the rest unexplained. This sample holds around 2.3 million clones; approximately 96% were observed only once. 0.13% of the sample belongs to the ten largest clones. The sample taken for sequencing was naive CD4+ T cells sorted from blood. The sample's cell subset or site label, decoded: CD45RA+ positively selected. All receptors come from a man younger than 35 in good health.

V and J are TRBV7-9 and TRBJ1-3; D uncertain. The germline V gene has CDR1 SEHNR and CDR2 FQNEAQ (reference sequence). V shed 4 bases and J shed 0 bases, with 10 bases lying between them. The CDR3 totals 15 residues. Here the CDR3 reads CASSSRVSSGNTIYF. The CDR3 DNA follows: TGTGCCAGCAGCTCCCGAGTTAGCTCTGGAAACACCATATATTTT.

Only one count was recorded for this clone. The chain couples TRBV10-2 to TRBJ2-1, with 7 bases lining up with TRBD1. The trim removed 4 bases at V and 3 bases at J, leaving 12 bases unmatched. CDR3 length: 17 amino acids. Germline-derived CDR1 and CDR2 are WSHSY and SAAADI. CDR3 bases: TGCGCCAGCAGTGGAGAGTGGGACAGCGACTTCTACAATGAGCAGTTCTTC. Residues: CASSGEWDSDFYNEQFF.

The chain joins TRBV29-1 to TRBJ1-5; unclear D gene. The germline gives CDR1 SQVTM, CDR2 ANQGSEA. There are 21 residues in the CDR3. V lost 0 bases and J lost 0, with 27 bases in between. As DNA, the CDR3 is TGCAGCGTTGAAGATTCGGGTGAAGATTATGGATTCATCTATAGCAATCAGCCCCAGCATTTT. This gives the protein CSVEDSGEDYGFIYSNQPQHF.

J is TRBJ2-7 and V is TRBV27; 7 bases align to TRBD1. Germline V lookup: CDR1 MNHEY, CDR2 SMNVEV (reference sequence). This CDR3 has 13 amino acids. The ends lost 5 bases at V and 1 base at J; junction bases unmatched: 2. Written as DNA, the CDR3 is TGTGCCAGCAGTAGCAGGGGGTCCTACGAGCAGTACTTC. This encodes CASSSRGSYEQYF.

The rearrangement uses TRBV5-1 and TRBJ2-2; possible D gene TRBD1, 5 bases. Germline values: CDR1 SGHRS, CDR2 YFSETQ. The V end lost 1 base, the J end lost 7 bases, and 17 bases lay between the germline ends. The CDR3 sequence is 16 residues long. The CDR3 loop reads CASSLSGAQPGGELFF. In DNA form, the CDR3 reads TGCGCCAGCAGCTTGTCTGGGGCCCAACCGGGCGGGGAGCTGTTTTTT.

This clone was observed once. This sequence joins TRBV28 and TRBJ2-1; 8 nucleotides align to TRBD2. Germline loops: CDR1 MDHEN, CDR2 SYDVKM. The CDR3 runs to 16 residues. With V trimmed by 5 bases and J by 4 bases, 10 bases remained unmatched. The CDR3: CASSPRGGARYNEQFF. CDR3 bases: TGTGCCAGCAGTCCCCGGGGGGGGGCAAGGTACAATGAGCAGTTCTTC.

The chain recombines TRBV10-3 with TRBJ1-3; maybe TRBD1 (5 bases). V was pared by 3 bases and J by 0 bases, with 12 bases between. Germline CDR1 ENHRY, CDR2 SYGVKD. This CDR3 region has 16 residues. CDR3 amino acids: CAISDGTTSSGNTIYF. DNA of the CDR3: TGTGCCATCAGTGATGGGACTACGAGCTCTGGAAACACCATATATTTT.

The chain carries TRBV11-2 and TRBJ2-5; D may be TRBD1 (6 bases). The CDR3 length is 16 residues. The germline CDR1 and CDR2 sequences are SGHAT and FQNNGV. Trimming shortened V by 7 bases and J by 4 bases, and 22 bases separated the two germline ends. CDR3 in amino acids: CASTRTGNPFPETQYF. CDR3 nucleotides: TGTGCCAGCACCCGAACAGGGAACCCTTTCCCAGAGACCCAGTACTTC. Supplemented by reference TRBV11-2 and TRBJ2-5, the full variable domain reads EAGVAQSPRYKIIEKRQSVAFWCNPISGHATLYWYQQILGQGPKLLIQFQNNGVVDDSQLPKDRFSAERLKGVDSTLKIQPAKLEDSAVYLCASTRTGNPFPETQYFGPGTRLLVL.

The chain joins TRBV9 to TRBJ1-5; D is ambiguous. The ends were cut back, 7 bases at V and 7 bases at J, with 6 bases in the middle. Germline V gene data show CDR1 as SGDLS and CDR2 as YYNGEE. The CDR3 covers 10 residues. CDR3 region: CASPAQPQHF. The CDR3 region has the DNA TGTGCCAGCCCAGCACAGCCCCAGCATTTT.

The J gene is TRBJ1-6, the V gene TRBV5-6; TRBD1 aligns across 7 bases. Germline V gene lookup returns CDR1 SGHDT and CDR2 YYEEEE. This CDR3 comprises 17 residues. The trim removed 2 bases at V and 0 bases at J, leaving 5 bases unmatched. The DNA for the CDR3 is TGTGCCAGCAGCTTCCTAACAGGGGACTCCTATAATTCACCCCTCCACTTT. Residues: CASSFLTGDSYNSPLHF. Filled out from reference TRBV5-6 and TRBJ1-6, the complete variable domain reads DAGVTQSPTHLIKTRGQQVTLRCSPKSGHDTVSWYQQALGQGPQFIFQYYEEEERQRGNFPDRFSGHQFPNYSSELNVNALLLGDSALYLCASSFLTGDSYNSPLHFGNGTRLTVT.

The V and J genes are TRBV10-1 and TRBJ2-3; D may be TRBD2 (6 bases). Per the germline V gene, CDR1 is WNHNN and CDR2 is SYGVQD (reference sequence). Deletions cut 11 bases from V and 0 bases from J, with 24 bases between. The CDR3 is made up of 17 amino acids. CDR3: CACSSDSSARSTDTQYF. The CDR3, as DNA: TGCGCCTGTTCTTCTGATTCTAGCGCCCGAAGCACAGATACGCAGTATTTT.

V and J are TRBV7-2 and TRBJ2-5; maybe TRBD1 (6 bases). The germline CDR1 and CDR2 sequences are SGHTA and FQGNSA. The germline V and J ends were trimmed by 5 bases and 1 base, with 14 bases remaining between them. The CDR3 runs 15 residues. The CDR3 region is CASSILRGLQETQYF. CDR3 DNA sequence: TGTGCCAGCAGCATCCTCAGGGGCCTCCAAGAGACCCAGTACTTC.

This clone appeared a single time. This chain uses TRBV5-1 with TRBJ1-2; 10 positions agree with TRBD1. Germline V gene lookup returns CDR1 SGHRS and CDR2 YFSETQ. The junction had 9 bases not matched to a gene; V was cut back by 4 bases and J by 6 bases. This CDR3 spans 15 amino acids. The CDR3 sequence is CASSLGQGPSDGYTF. The CDR3, as DNA: TGCGCCAGCAGCCTGGGACAGGGGCCCTCTGATGGCTACACCTTC. The full variable domain, its missing parts supplied by reference TRBV5-1 and TRBJ1-2, is KAGVTQTPRYLIKTRGQQVTLSCSPISGHRSVSWYQQTPGQGLQFLFEYFSETQRNKGNFPGRFSGRQFSNSRSEMNVSTLELGDSALYLCASSLGQGPSDGYTFGSGTRLTVV.

This CDR3 is CASSEVPSVDTQYF. As DNA, the CDR3 is TGTGCCAGCAGTGAGGTCCCTTCAGTTGATACGCAGTATTTT. The chain combines TRBV2 with TRBJ2-3; no definite D call. This CDR3 comprises 14 residues. The germline CDR1 and CDR2 sequences are SNHLY and FYNNEI. V shed 3 bases and J shed 6 bases, with 13 bases lying between them.

The chain is built from TRBV9 and TRBJ1-1, with a weak D call TRBD1 (5 bases). CDR3 length equals 13 residues. Germline lookup yields CDR1 SGDLS and CDR2 YYNGEE. V dropped 6 bases and J dropped 5 bases, with 14 bases sitting between them. CDR3 in amino acids: CASKGARETEAFF. Written as DNA, the CDR3 is TGTGCCAGCAAAGGGGCCCGGGAGACTGAAGCTTTCTTT.

The rearrangement uses TRBV29-1 and TRBJ1-3; maybe TRBD1 (5 bases). The CDR3 sequence is 13 residues long. V lost 8 bases and J lost 4, with 15 bases in between. The germline V gene encodes CDR1 SQVTM and CDR2 ANQGSEA. This CDR3 is CSFQDGGGNTIYF. As DNA, the CDR3 is TGCAGCTTCCAAGACGGGGGAGGAAACACCATATATTTT.

This clone was recorded a few times. V and J are TRBV19 and TRBJ2-1; D ambiguous. V lost 8 bases and J lost 2, with 4 bases in between. The CDR3 spans 11 residues. Germline assignment: CDR1 LNHDA and CDR2 SQIVND (reference sequence). The CDR3: CASVTYNEQFF. The CDR3 coding sequence is TGTGCCAGTGTCACCTACAATGAGCAGTTCTTC.

The chain recombines TRBV11-2 with TRBJ2-3; TRBD2 might be the D (7 bases). CDR1 SGHAT and CDR2 FQNNGV come from the germline V gene. This CDR3 region has 17 residues. Deletions cut 4 bases from V and 0 bases from J, with 17 bases between. CDR3 in amino acids: CASSSYLGGASTDTQYF. The CDR3 DNA reads as TGTGCCAGCAGCTCATATTTGGGGGGGGCCAGCACAGATACGCAGTATTTT.

V gene TRBV6-1 combines with J gene TRBJ1-6; 7 nucleotides align to TRBD1. CDR1 is MNHNS, CDR2 SASEGT, per germline. CDR3 length: 17 residues. V lost 2 bases to trimming and J lost 3 bases; unmatched junction nucleotides: 7. The CDR3 sequence: CASSERYRGNYNSPLHF. CDR3 DNA: TGTGCCAGCAGTGAACGATACAGGGGCAACTATAATTCACCCCTCCACTTT.

The gene calls are TRBV28 and TRBJ2-5, with 8 bases lining up with TRBD2. The junction had 5 bases not matched to a gene; V was cut back by 2 bases and J by 3 bases. The CDR3 runs 15 residues. CDR1 is MDHEN and CDR2 is SYDVKM in the germline V gene. CDR3 bases: TGTGCCAGCAGTTTAGCCGGTAGCGGGGAAGAGACCCAGTACTTC. This sequence encodes CASSLAGSGEETQYF.

The rearrangement uses TRBV10-2 and TRBJ1-5; possible D gene TRBD1, 5 bases. Germline V gene lookup returns CDR1 WSHSY and CDR2 SAAADI. With 9 bases removed from V and 4 bases from J, the gap between germline ends came to 10 bases. The CDR3 extends over 12 amino acids. The CDR3 nucleotides read TGCGCCAGTGCAGGGCGGAATCAGCCCCAGCATTTT. Its translation is CASAGRNQPQHF.

This clone was seen once. The J gene is TRBJ1-2, the V gene TRBV7-2; 8 bases line up with TRBD1. This CDR3 is built from 17 residues. With V trimmed by 3 bases and J by 0 bases, 9 bases remained unmatched. Per germline, CDR1 SGHTA and CDR2 FQGNSA. CDR3 protein: CASSFGQGDAANYGYTF. In DNA, the CDR3 is TGTGCCAGCAGCTTCGGACAGGGAGACGCAGCTAACTATGGCTACACCTTC.

The chain combines TRBV28 with TRBJ1-5; D might be TRBD1 (6 bases). CDR1 is MDHEN, CDR2 SYDVKM, per germline. Trimming cost V 4 bases and J 8 bases, with 15 bases left between them. The CDR3 contains 14 residues. The CDR3 DNA sequence: TGTGCCAGCAGTTCCAGTCAGGGGAGGGAGCCCCAGCATTTT. Protein sequence: CASSSSQGREPQHF.

V and J are TRBV4-3 and TRBJ2-2; tentative D call: TRBD2 (5 bases). This CDR3 contains 16 residues. Germline loops: CDR1 LGHNA, CDR2 YSLEER. Trimming stripped 0 bases from V and 11 bases from J, with 19 bases between. CDR3 region: CASSQDPQTLRGELFF. Written as DNA, the CDR3 is TGCGCCAGCAGCCAAGATCCCCAGACTCTACGGGGAGAGCTGTTTTTT.

V and J are TRBV7-6 and TRBJ1-2; 9 nucleotides align to TRBD1. The CDR3 has 15 amino acids. CDR1 is SGHVS, CDR2 FNYEAQ, per germline. The junction had 4 bases not matched to a gene; V was cut back by 4 bases and J by 1 base. The DNA for the CDR3 is TGTGCCAGCAGCTCCGGGACAGGGCTTAACTATGGCTACACCTTC. This encodes CASSSGTGLNYGYTF.

V and J are TRBV11-2 and TRBJ2-7; D unresolved. Germline V gene sequence: CDR1 SGHAT, CDR2 FQNNGV. V was pared by 2 bases and J by 5 bases, with 16 bases between. This CDR3 is built from 15 residues. CDR3 nucleotide sequence: TGTGCCAGCAGCTTAAGACAAATCTTTAGGGACGAGCAGTACTTC. Protein sequence: CASSLRQIFRDEQYF. The full variable domain, with the rest looked up from reference TRBV11-2 and TRBJ2-7, is EAGVAQSPRYKIIEKRQSVAFWCNPISGHATLYWYQQILGQGPKLLIQFQNNGVVDDSQLPKDRFSAERLKGVDSTLKIQPAKLEDSAVYLCASSLRQIFRDEQYFGPGTRLTVT.

The chain uses TRBV6-5 and TRBJ1-2; D is possibly TRBD1 (6 bases). V was shortened by 7 bases and J by 8 bases, with 20 bases between the two germline ends. The CDR3 is made up of 14 amino acids. Germline V gene sequence: CDR1 MNHEY, CDR2 SVGAGI. CDR3 nucleotides: TGTGCCAGCACCCTCGGCGGGGGCGTAAACGGCTACACCTTC. Encoded protein: CASTLGGGVNGYTF.

V is TRBV7-9 and J is TRBJ1-2; TRBD1 agrees at 7 bases. The junction had 17 bases not matched to a gene; V was cut back by 5 bases and J by 5 bases. Germline values: CDR1 SEHNR, CDR2 FQNEAQ (reference sequence). CDR3 size: 17 residues. CDR3 sequence (DNA): TGTGCCAGCAGCCCAGACAGGGCAATCGTGCTGTCTTATGGCTACACCTTC. Translating gives CASSPDRAIVLSYGYTF.

This chain uses TRBV11-2 with TRBJ1-4, with TRBD1 as a possible D gene (5 bases). Trimming cost V 3 bases and J 8 bases, with 16 bases left between them. The V gene's germline CDR1 is SGHAT and CDR2 FQNNGV. The CDR3 totals 15 residues. The DNA of the CDR3 is TGTGCCAGCAGCTTCCAGGGCCGAAAGGGGGAAAAACTGTTTTTT. This sequence encodes CASSFQGRKGEKLFF.

CDR3: CASSLKQQTGELFF. The CDR3 DNA follows: TGTGCCAGCAGCTTAAAACAGCAAACCGGGGAGCTGTTTTTT. V and J are TRBV7-9 and TRBJ2-2; D is ambiguous. This CDR3 comprises 14 residues. The germline V and J ends were trimmed by 2 bases and 5 bases, with 9 bases remaining between them. Germline V gene lookup returns CDR1 SEHNR and CDR2 FQNEAQ (reference sequence).

A word on this clone: Additional DNA sequences in this sample encode the identical CDR3. This chain uses TRBV18 with TRBJ2-7, with D unresolved. Trimming removed 2 bases from V and 4 bases from J, with 3 bases in between. CDR1 is KGHSH and CDR2 is LQKENI in the germline V gene. CDR3 length: 11 residues. CDR3 sequence: CASSPEYEQYF. CDR3 coding DNA: TGTGCCAGCTCACCAGAGTACGAGCAGTACTTC.